Described below is a single T cell receptor beta chain sequence and its context. What it recognizes is unknown. This record comes from a study of CD8+ T cells in alopecia areata. General study points: Lesional scalp exceeded normal scalp in clonality, especially in alopecia totalis/universalis.

V was cut by 8 bases and J by 4 bases, with 11 bases left in between. Germline assignment: CDR1 SQVTM and CDR2 ANQGSEA. The CDR3 contains 11 residues. Investigators isolated RNA and reverse transcribed it into cDNA to act as the sequencing template. Here immunoSEQ multiplex PCR was the method, and the copy in TCRdb shows in-frame clones only, minus some. The sample lists 150,000 to 200,000 clones, roughly 70% occurring once. Treatment described: oral pan-JAK inhibitor, 5-10 mg twice daily. The source of this sequence is a human donor with alopecia areata. The chain joins TRBV29-1 to TRBJ1-2, with D hard to call. This specimen consisted of CD4+ T cells sorted from blood, obtained around week 47, from a patient treated with tofacitinib. DNA of the CDR3: TGCAGCTACTCTTCAGGCTATGGCTACACCTTC. Translation: CSYSSGYGYTF. The complete variable domain, with remaining parts taken from reference TRBV29-1 and TRBJ1-2, reads SAVISQKPSRDICQRGTSLTIQCQVDSQVTMMFWYRQQPGQSLTLIATANQGSEATYESGFVIDKFPISRPNLTFSTLTVSNMSPEDSSIYLCSYSSGYGYTFGSGTRLTVV.